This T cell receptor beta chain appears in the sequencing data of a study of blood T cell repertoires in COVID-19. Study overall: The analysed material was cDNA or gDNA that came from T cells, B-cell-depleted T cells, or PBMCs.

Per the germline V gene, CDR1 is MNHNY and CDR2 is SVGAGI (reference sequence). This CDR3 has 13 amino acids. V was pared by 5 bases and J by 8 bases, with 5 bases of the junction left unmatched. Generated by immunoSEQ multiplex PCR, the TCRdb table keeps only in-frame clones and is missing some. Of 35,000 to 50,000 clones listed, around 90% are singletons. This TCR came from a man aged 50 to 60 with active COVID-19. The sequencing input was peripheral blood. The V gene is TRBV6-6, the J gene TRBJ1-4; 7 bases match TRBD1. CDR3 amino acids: CASSPRQGEKLFF. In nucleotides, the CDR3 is TGTGCCAGCAGTCCACGACAGGGAGAAAAACTGTTTTTT.